This TCR beta chain was documented in a study of blood T cell repertoires in COVID-19. The CDR3 has 14 amino acids. V lost 6 bases and J lost 2; bases outside the gene matches: 3. Germline CDR1 reads KGHSH; CDR2 reads LQKENI. The table came from immunoSEQ multiplex PCR; TCRdb's copy has only in-frame clones and leaves some out. The profile shows roughly 140,000 clones, 70% to 90% of them singletons. The sequencing input was peripheral blood. The rearrangement joins TRBV18 to TRBJ2-3, with TRBD2 matching over 9 bases. This TCR was recovered from a woman aged 55-70 years with COVID-19, enrolled during active disease. This CDR3 is CASSGTSITDTQYF. The CDR3 region has the DNA TGTGCCAGCTCGGGGACTAGCATCACAGATACGCAGTATTTT. The complete variable domain, with remaining parts taken from reference TRBV18 and TRBJ2-3, reads NAGVMQNPRHLVRRRGQEARLRCSPMKGHSHVYWYRQLPEEGLKFMVYLQKENIIDESGMPKERFSAEFPKEGPSILRIQQVVRGDSAAYFCASSGTSITDTQYFGPGTRLTVL.